These 27 T cell receptor beta chains came from one sample sequenced in a study of T cell repertoires in cytomegalovirus infection. What these receptors recognize is not known. Via MiXCR, TCRdb re-called the reads, giving one row per CDR3 protein. Found here are roughly 500,000 distinct CDR3 sequences, around a third of them singletons; the top ten hold 17%. The sample was cultured PBMCs, taken from culture after CMV antigen stimulation. Source of these receptors: a human donor in good health (CMV status not recorded). Some clones in this sample may be carry-over from other donors' samples.

The chain recombines TRBV4-3 with TRBJ1-6, with D possibly matching TRBD1 (5 bases). The CDR3 length is 14 residues. The V gene's germline CDR1 is LGHNA and CDR2 YSLEER. Trimming stripped 3 bases from V and 10 bases from J, with 13 bases between. The CDR3 sequence: CASSHTERGSPLHF. CDR3 nucleotides: TGCGCCAGCAGCCACACGGAGAGGGGATCACCCCTCCACTTT.

The V and J genes are TRBV6-2 or TRBV6-3 and TRBJ1-1, with D tentatively TRBD1 (5 bases). V lost 2 bases and J 3 bases, leaving 10 bases between the germline ends. CDR3 length: 14 residues. In germline, CDR1 is MNHEY, CDR2 SVGEGT. This CDR3 reads CASSYGGVYTEAFF. The CDR3 DNA follows: TGTGCCAGCAGTTACGGGGGGGTCTACACTGAAGCTTTCTTT.

Only a few counts were recorded for this clonotype. CDR3 region: CASSSGTGGNTQYF. The CDR3 DNA reads as TGTGCCAGCAGCTCTGGGACAGGGGGGAATACCCAGTACTTC. This rearrangement joins TRBV7-2 to TRBJ2-5, with 11 bases that match TRBD1. V was clipped by 4 bases and J by 8 bases; unmatched bases: 6. The CDR3 covers 14 residues. Germline assignment: CDR1 SGHTA and CDR2 FQGNSA.

This rearrangement joins TRBV6-2 or TRBV6-3 to TRBJ1-1, with a possible D match to TRBD1 (5 bases). The CDR3 is made up of 14 amino acids. From germline, CDR1 is MNHEY and CDR2 SVGEGT. V lost 6 bases, J lost 4 bases, and 15 bases lay in between. The CDR3 is CASSREGLSTEAFF. The DNA for the CDR3 is TGTGCCAGCAGCCGGGAGGGGCTATCCACTGAAGCTTTCTTT.

This chain joins TRBV7-6 and TRBJ2-2; D gene uncertain. The germline V gene has CDR1 SGHVS and CDR2 FNYEAQ. V was shortened by 8 bases and J by 0 bases, with 7 bases between the two germline ends. This CDR3 has 13 residues. The CDR3 nucleotides read TGTGCCAGCCGGGCGGCGAACACCGGGGAGCTGTTTTTT. Its translation: CASRAANTGELFF.

V usage is TRBV15 and J usage is TRBJ2-1, with TRBD2 identical over 16 bases. Germline V gene data show CDR1 as LNHNV and CDR2 as YYDKDF (reference sequence). Trimming took 4 bases from V and 7 from J; bases not matched to a gene: 4. This CDR3 region has 16 residues. The CDR3 loop reads CATSNTGLAGGNEQFF. The CDR3, as DNA: TGTGCCACCAGCAACACGGGACTAGCGGGAGGGAATGAGCAGTTCTTC.

The J gene is TRBJ2-3, the V gene TRBV11-1; 8 bases fit TRBD1. Germline V gene lookup returns CDR1 SGHAT and CDR2 FQDESV (reference sequence). The CDR3 loop spans 16 amino acids. After removal of 2 bases from V and 5 bases from J, the junction contained 9 bases not matched to a gene. The CDR3 loop reads CASSLQGAQSVDTQYF. The CDR3 nucleotides read TGTGCCAGCAGCTTACAGGGGGCGCAAAGTGTAGATACGCAGTATTTT.

J is TRBJ1-1 and V is TRBV7-2, with 10 bases that match TRBD1. Trimming took 1 base from V and 3 from J; bases not matched to a gene: 8. CDR1 and CDR2 from the germline V gene are SGHTA and FQGNSA. The CDR3 contains 17 residues. CDR3 loop: CASSLVGTGVRDTEAFF. The DNA for the CDR3 is TGTGCCAGCAGCTTAGTGGGGACAGGGGTTAGGGACACTGAAGCTTTCTTT. The whole variable domain, remainder taken from reference TRBV7-2 and TRBJ1-1, is GAGVSQSPSNKVTEKGKDVELRCDPISGHTALYWYRQSLGQGLEFLIYFQGNSAPDKSGLPSDRFSAERTGGSVSTLTIQRTQQEDSAVYLCASSLVGTGVRDTEAFFGQGTRLTVV.

Concerning this clonotype: A read error may be the cause here, since a much bigger clone is one base away. The CDR3 DNA sequence: TGTGCCAGCAGCCGACTAGCGGGTGCCTACAATGGGCAGTTCTTC. Protein sequence: CASSRLAGAYNGQFF. The gene calls are TRBV7-6 and TRBJ2-1; 10 nucleotides agree with TRBD2. Germline CDR1 and CDR2: SGHVS and FNYEAQ. CDR3 length: 15 residues.

In this sample, this clonotype turned up a few times. This chain uses TRBV7-9 with TRBJ1-1; D uncertain. Germline-derived CDR1 and CDR2 are SEHNR and FQNEAQ (reference sequence). With 6 bases removed from V and 1 base from J, the gap between germline ends came to 9 bases. This CDR3 is 13 amino acids long. CDR3 nucleotide sequence: TGTGCCAGCAGGATCGCAGAGAACACTGAAGCTTTCTTT. Its translation is CASRIAENTEAFF.

This clonotype occurred a few times. The rearrangement joins TRBV6-5 to TRBJ1-5; no reliable D call. Germline assignment: CDR1 MNHEY and CDR2 SVGAGI. This CDR3 region has 15 residues. The V and J ends lost 5 bases and 1 base respectively, with 12 bases between them. CDR3 nucleotide sequence: TGTGCCAGCAGTCGCGGACTCTTGAGCAATCAGCCCCAGCATTTT. Translated, it gives CASSRGLLSNQPQHF.

The J gene is TRBJ2-7, the V gene TRBV7-2; 8 nucleotides match TRBD2. Germline V gene sequence: CDR1 SGHTA, CDR2 FQGNSA. J was trimmed by 4 bases and V by 1 base; bases with no gene match: 12. The CDR3 extends over 17 amino acids. The DNA for the CDR3 is TGTGCCAGCAGCTTAGTTTCTGGTGCGGGAGGTGGGTACGAGCAGTACTTC. As protein: CASSLVSGAGGGYEQYF.

The chain recombines TRBV2 with TRBJ1-2; 7 bases map to TRBD1. The CDR3 has 15 residues. Looked up from germline, CDR1 is SNHLY and CDR2 is FYNNEI. The ends lost 6 bases at V and 4 bases at J; junction bases unmatched: 11. The CDR3 reads CASSALKQGTYGYTF. The DNA of the CDR3 is TGTGCCAGCAGCGCCCTCAAACAGGGGACCTATGGCTACACCTTC.

The chain carries TRBV10-3 and TRBJ2-3; maybe TRBD2 (6 bases). The CDR3 is 14 amino acids. The germline V gene has CDR1 ENHRY and CDR2 SYGVKD. Trimming cost V 4 bases and J 11 bases, with 19 bases left between them. This CDR3 is CAISGSHSGAVQYF. As DNA, the CDR3 is TGTGCCATCAGTGGCAGCCACTCGGGAGCTGTGCAGTATTTT.

The V gene is TRBV6-2 or TRBV6-3, the J gene TRBJ2-7; no definite D call. The length of the CDR3 is 15 residues. Trimming cost V 3 bases and J 0 bases, with 12 bases left between them. Germline CDR1 is MNHEY and CDR2 is SVGEGT. This CDR3 is CASSYSTRSSYEQYF. Here the CDR3 DNA reads TGTGCCAGCAGTTATTCGACCCGCAGCTCCTACGAGCAGTACTTC.

The chain has TRBV6-5 and TRBJ2-7, with 8 bases lining up with TRBD2. This CDR3 is built from 16 residues. CDR1 is MNHEY, CDR2 SVGAGI, per germline. V trimming: 0 bases; J trimming: 3 bases; junction bases outside the gene matches: 7. DNA of the CDR3: TGTGCCAGCAGTTACTCGCGGGGGGCTTGGATCTACGAGCAGTACTTC. It encodes CASSYSRGAWIYEQYF.

The chain joins TRBV4-1 to TRBJ2-7; D may match TRBD1 or TRBD2 (6 bases each). This CDR3 contains 15 residues. Trimming stripped 0 bases from V and 2 bases from J, with 11 bases between. The germline gives CDR1 MGHRA, CDR2 YSYEKL. The CDR3 spells CASSQDEGGPYEQYF. As DNA, the CDR3 is TGCGCCAGCAGCCAAGATGAGGGGGGCCCCTACGAGCAGTACTTC.

V usage is TRBV11-2 and J usage is TRBJ2-5; 7 positions match TRBD2. Germline V gene lookup returns CDR1 SGHAT and CDR2 FQNNGV. V trimming: 5 bases; J trimming: 1 base; junction bases outside the gene matches: 10. The CDR3 loop spans 16 amino acids. The CDR3 nucleotides are TGTGCCAGCAGCACCTATGGGGGGGGACTCCAAGAGACCCAGTACTTC. This codes for CASSTYGGGLQETQYF.

V is TRBV14 and J is TRBJ1-2; 8 bases are shared with TRBD1. V gave up 1 base and J gave up 4 bases; unmatched junction bases: 5. The CDR3 is 15 amino acids. Germline values: CDR1 SGHDN, CDR2 FVKESK. CDR3 sequence: CASSQGQGARYGYTF. CDR3 nucleotides: TGTGCCAGCAGCCAAGGGCAGGGGGCTCGCTATGGCTACACCTTC.

This chain's CDR3 is CATSDPREYTGELFF. The CDR3 DNA reads as TGTGCCACCAGTGACCCGCGGGAGTATACCGGGGAGCTGTTTTTT. The chain carries TRBV24-1 and TRBJ2-2; 7 nucleotides align to TRBD2. Germline V gene sequence: CDR1 KGHDR, CDR2 SFDVKD. The CDR3 runs to 15 residues. The junction had 6 bases not matched to a gene; V was cut back by 4 bases and J by 5 bases.

The sample holds a few counts of this clonotype. This chain links TRBV20-1 with TRBJ2-5; 8 bases fit TRBD2. This CDR3 contains 14 residues. The V gene end was trimmed by 3 bases and the J gene end by 2 bases; junction bases not matched to a gene: 5. Germline V gene lookup returns CDR1 DFQATT and CDR2 SNEGSKA (reference sequence). The CDR3 DNA reads TGCAGTGCTAGTATCGCTAGCGGGCAAGAGACCCAGTACTTC. Residues: CSASIASGQETQYF.

V is TRBV20-1 and J is TRBJ1-2; 9 bases match TRBD1. The junction had 10 bases not matched to a gene; V was cut back by 1 base and J by 10 bases. Germline V gene lookup returns CDR1 DFQATT and CDR2 SNEGSKA (reference sequence). This CDR3 has 14 amino acids. CDR3 nucleotide sequence: TGCAGTGCTAGAGTTGTAGGACAGGGGAACGCCTACACCTTC. Translated: CSARVVGQGNAYTF.

V usage is TRBV9 and J usage is TRBJ1-3; unclear D gene. V lost 4 bases, J lost 11 bases, and 13 bases lay in between. The CDR3 spans 12 residues. Per the germline V gene, CDR1 is SGDLS and CDR2 is YYNGEE. Here the CDR3 reads CASSFGLDAIYF. The CDR3 DNA reads as TGTGCCAGCAGCTTTGGACTGGACGCCATATATTTT.

This clonotype was seen only a few times. V and J are TRBV12-5 and TRBJ2-1; D is uncertain. The CDR3 is made up of 10 amino acids. CDR1 is LGHNT, CDR2 FRNRAP, per germline. V lost 3 bases to trimming and J lost 7 bases, with 1 base between them. In DNA form, the CDR3 reads TGTGCTAGTGGTTTTAATGAGCAGTTCTTC. Protein sequence: CASGFNEQFF.

The gene calls are TRBV12-5 and TRBJ2-3; D is unclear. This CDR3 comprises 13 residues. Germline V lookup: CDR1 LGHNT, CDR2 FRNRAP. Between the trimmed V and J ends, which lost 6 bases and 4 bases, there was a span of 11 bases. CDR3 sequence reads: CASGLDVADTQYF. The CDR3 DNA follows: TGTGCTAGTGGCCTGGACGTAGCAGATACGCAGTATTTT.

The chain uses TRBV2 and TRBJ2-6; D is unclear. The CDR3 sequence is 15 residues long. CDR1 and CDR2 (germline): SNHLY, FYNNEI. The V end lost 7 bases, the J end lost 0 bases, and 10 bases lay between the germline ends. The CDR3 sequence is CASISGRSGANVLTF. The CDR3 coding sequence is TGTGCCAGCATCTCAGGACGCTCTGGGGCCAACGTCCTGACTTTC.

This rearrangement joins TRBV7-9 to TRBJ2-3; D is perhaps TRBD2 (11 bases). V dropped 3 bases and J dropped 3 bases, with 34 bases sitting between them. CDR3 length: 22 residues. CDR1 and CDR2 (germline): SEHNR, FQNEAQ (reference sequence). The CDR3 loop reads CASSFPGTGETSGSFPTDTQYF. The CDR3 DNA sequence: TGTGCCAGCAGCTTCCCAGGGACAGGGGAAACTAGCGGGAGCTTCCCTACAGATACGCAGTATTTT.